This TCR beta chain was sequenced in a study of early T cells in non-severe SARS-CoV-2 infection. About the research overall: Sequenced material consisted of bulk RNA (from unsorted whole blood), and chains were unpaired.

Broader study findings: In VDJdb matching, anti-spike CD8 responses were favored while private and CD4 specificities went missing.

This clonotype was counted once. What it recognizes is unknown. The TCR library protocol attached unique molecular identifiers to the individual cDNA molecules. TCRdb reanalysed the 5' RACE reads using MiXCR and keeps one entry per CDR3 protein. Altogether about 55,000 distinct CDR3 sequences are present, around 6.6% being singletons, with the ten largest covering more than 5%. The CDR3 has 13 residues. V lost 3 bases and J lost 8, with 8 bases in between. Germline CDR1 reads LGHNA; CDR2 reads YSLEER. The clonotype comes from an adult who was a healthcare worker with PCR-confirmed SARS-CoV-2 infection or an uninfected control (not recorded which). Source: whole blood, taken at baseline. V gene TRBV4-3 combines with J gene TRBJ1-6; no clear D gene. The DNA for the CDR3 is TGCGCCAGCAGCCAGGAGATTGATTCACCCCTCCACTTT. This codes for CASSQEIDSPLHF.